This T cell receptor (beta chain) was captured in a study of shared clonotypes between healthy human individuals. Positive CCR7 selection of CD45RO-negative cells yielded the naive CD8 cells, and terminally differentiated effector memory CD45RA+ cells were excluded. Participating donors were healthy, HIV-negative adults free of recent acute infections or vaccinations. The protocol was immunoSEQ multiplex PCR, while the TCRdb copy is restricted to in-frame clones and leaves out a portion. The repertoire holds about 2,200,000 clones, under 95% seen once, with 1.7% in the top ten. V lost 3 bases to trimming and J lost 6 bases, with 10 bases between them. Germline V gives CDR1 SGHDT, CDR2 YYEEEE. The CDR3 consists of 12 residues.

The rearrangement joins TRBV5-6 to TRBJ2-7; no firm D call. This receptor was obtained from a man between 18 and 29 years old in good health. Some clones in this sample may be carry-over from other donors' samples. The sequenced sample was naive CD8+ T cells from PBMCs. The CDR3 DNA reads TGTGCCAGCAGCTCCGGTACCGTCGAGCAGTACTTC. Encoded protein: CASSSGTVEQYF.